One TCR beta chain is described in this entry. Its antigen is as yet unknown. This record comes from a study of OX40 agonist ivuxolimab in advanced cancers. Across the whole study: Enrolled patients in dose escalation had cancers that were hepatocellular carcinoma, melanoma, renal cell or head and neck cancer. Eligibility rules accepted prior anti-PD-1, anti-PD-L1 or anti-CTLA-4 therapy, and over 35% had some.

General study results and limits: Dose levels from 0.1 to 3.0 mg/kg saw CD4+ and CD8+ blood T cells expand clonally by week 6.

Germline-derived CDR1 and CDR2 are SGHRS and YFSETQ. The CDR3 consists of 14 residues. The ends were cut back, 0 bases at V and 6 bases at J, with 10 bases in the middle. Some clones are missing from TCRdb's copy, which holds only in-frame ones; the method was immunoSEQ multiplex PCR. The table has some 70,000 clones, approximately 78% seen once. The V gene is TRBV5-1, the J gene TRBJ1-5; D uncertain. This sample comprised CD4+ or CD8+ T cells sorted from blood, obtained in a trial of the OX40 agonist ivuxolimab. This clonotype was obtained from an adult with an advanced solid tumor such as melanoma, head and neck, liver or kidney cancer. CDR3 coding DNA: TGCGCCAGCAGCTTGGGTGGTGTTAGTCAGCCCCAGCATTTT. Its protein product is CASSLGGVSQPQHF. Complete variable domain (other parts from reference TRBV5-1 and TRBJ1-5): KAGVTQTPRYLIKTRGQQVTLSCSPISGHRSVSWYQQTPGQGLQFLFEYFSETQRNKGNFPGRFSGRQFSNSRSEMNVSTLELGDSALYLCASSLGGVSQPQHFGDGTRLSIL.